The sequence of this T cell receptor beta chain was determined in a study of T cells expressing NK-cell markers. On the study more broadly: The TCR beta repertoires were obtained from sorted CD3+CD56+NKG2C+, CD3+CD56+NKG2C- and CD3+CD56-NKG2C+ T cells. General study points: In four donors, dominant clonotypes made up about 25-60.1% of CD3+CD56-NKG2C+ cells.

As to this clonotype: Its target is not known.

TCRdb reanalyzed the 5' RACE reads and collapses them to one entry per CDR3 protein, without DNA. The sample table includes 440,000 or so distinct CDR3 sequences. The CDR3 consists of 16 residues. Germline V CDR1 and CDR2: MGHRA, YSYEKL. Sequences were obtained from blood T cells: a sorted CD56 or NKG2C T cell subset, CD4+ or CD8+ T cells, or bulk PBMC T cells (not recorded which). The rearrangement uses TRBV4-1 and TRBJ2-1; TCRdb's D call, TRBD2, is unchecked because there is no DNA. The TCR was taken from a woman aged 18 to 75 in good health. The CDR3 here is CASSHDGLAGSNEQFF.